Reported below is one TCR beta chain. It lacks a known antigen. Qualities for individual bases were not recorded, and no much larger clone is one base off. Patients with autoimmune disease history or receiving systemic immunosuppression were excluded from the trial. In every dose cohort, peripheral blood was drawn for TCR sequencing at baseline, cycle 4 day 1, and cycle 7 day 1. The samples were taken from a phase I, first-in-human, multicenter, open-label dose-escalation trial of ivuxolimab. Adults with locally advanced or metastatic melanoma, renal cell, hepatocellular, or head and neck squamous cell carcinoma were enrolled in the trial. Before TCR sequencing, CD4+ T cells and CD8+ T cells from peripheral blood were sorted into separate populations. The data originate from a study of OX40 agonist ivuxolimab in advanced cancers. For the study in its entirety: Ivuxolimab, which targeted the costimulatory receptor OX40 (CD134), was an agonistic, fully human IgG2 monoclonal antibody. In the dose-escalation cohort, 75% to 90% of patients were male, and the mean age was roughly 56 years with a range of roughly 23 to 79. The paper covers the monotherapy dose-escalation part of the phase I ivuxolimab trial, which included N of about 50 patients. Patients were allowed to have had prior anti-PD-1, anti-PD-L1 or anti-CTLA-4 therapy, and 30% to 50% of the dose-escalation patients had previously received checkpoint inhibitors. Peripheral TCRbeta sequencing aimed to test whether ivuxolimab altered TCR sequence diversity and caused clonal T-cell expansion. Intravenous ivuxolimab was administered to patients every 2 weeks at six dose levels: 0.01, 0.1, 0.3, 1.5, 3 and 10 mg/kg. Three dose-escalation patients achieved partial responses, one with hepatocellular carcinoma and two with cutaneous melanoma. Among the approximately 54 dose-escalation patients, some 19 had hepatocellular carcinoma, roughly 15 melanoma, 9 renal cell carcinoma and 9 head and neck cancer.

Taken from cysteine to phenylalanine, the CDR3 has 16 residues. The DNA shown is the 48-base CDR3, in frame from base 1. Sequences SGHAT (CDR1) and FQDESV (CDR2) are obtained from the germline V gene (reference sequence). V is cut back by 5 bases and J by 2 bases, with 7 bases in the junction unmatched. The paper as a whole reports these results and caveats: Low levels of normalized T-cell clonal expansion were also seen in some nonresponding patients. The antigen specificity of the clonally expanded peripheral T cells was not determined. In the 0.1-3.0 mg/kg groups, partial responders were among the patients with the lowest normalized peripheral clonal expansion, particularly in CD8+ T cells. On average, CD8+ T cells showed more expanded clones than CD4+ T cells after ivuxolimab. At doses from 0.1 to 3.0 mg/kg, clonal expansion was seen in both CD4+ and CD8+ blood T cells between baseline and week 6.

Genomic DNA was isolated from the sorted cells so that the TCRbeta CDR3 region could be sequenced. The immunoSEQ Assay was used to sequence the TCRbeta CDR3 regions. This immuneACCESS table, as held by TCRdb, lists in-frame sequences with V and J called but not all clones. Of the missing ones, under half trace to an unresolved V gene in checked studies; the others have no known cause. Present in this sample are fewer than 90,000 clones, about nine tenths of which were seen just once. Around 0.23% of the sample comes from the top ten. This clonotype originated in an adult with an advanced solid tumor such as melanoma, head and neck, liver or kidney cancer. Sequences were derived from CD4+ or CD8+ T cells sorted from blood, sampled in a trial of the OX40 agonist ivuxolimab. The rearranged chain carries TRBV11-1 and TRBJ2-3, with TRBD1 matching 10 junction bases. The CDR3 has the sequence CASSNRQGAHTDTQYF. At the DNA level, the sequence is TGTGCCAGCAGCAACCGACAGGGGGCCCACACAGATACGCAGTATTTT.